This T cell receptor (beta chain) is from a study of OX40 agonist ivuxolimab in advanced cancers. The CDR3 is 17 amino acids. Germline trimming cut 4 bases from V and 8 bases from J; bases unmatched to any gene: 11. Germline V gives CDR1 SGDLS, CDR2 YYNGEE. Method: immunoSEQ multiplex PCR; TCRdb's copy keeps in-frame clones and lacks some. The profile shows more than 45,000 clones, 89% of them singletons. This sequence was found in an adult with an advanced solid tumor such as melanoma, head and neck, liver or kidney cancer. Sequenced here: CD4+ or CD8+ T cells sorted from blood, sampled in a trial of the OX40 agonist ivuxolimab. V gene TRBV9 combines with J gene TRBJ2-1, with 14 bases fitting TRBD2. The CDR3 DNA is TGTGCCAGCAGCACCCGACTAGCGGGAGGGCCAAGCCATGAGCAGTTCTTC. Translating it yields CASSTRLAGGPSHEQFF.